This entry concerns a single TCR beta chain. Its specificity is unknown. The data belong to a study of cytomegalovirus exposure and HLA in healthy donors. Overall study findings and caveats: Analysis performed later showed TCR beta chains linked to HLA being more clonally expanded than equally common others.

Trimming left V 8 bases short and J 6 bases short, with 16 bases between. Per germline, CDR1 SNHLY and CDR2 FYNNEI. This CDR3 comprises 13 residues. The study ran its PCR with 60 Vbeta and 13 Jbeta primers. Assay: immunoSEQ multiplex PCR; the TCRdb copy retains only in-frame clones and omits some. The repertoire holds about 89,000 clones, roughly four fifths seen once, with roughly 3.6% in the top ten. The genes are TRBV2 and TRBJ1-2; TRBD1 might be the D (6 bases). Sequencing was carried out using PBMCs. The receptor was derived from a man in his thirties or forties in good health and CMV-seronegative. The CDR3, as DNA: TGTGCCAGCCAACCCCAAGGGGGAAATGGCTACACCTTC. Translating it yields CASQPQGGNGYTF.